These T cell receptor beta chains were read from a single sample in a study of cytomegalovirus exposure and HLA in healthy donors. Sequenced by immunoSEQ multiplex PCR; TCRdb stores in-frame clones only, minus some. Here the sample spans fewer than 150,000 clones, about 80% being singletons. The sequenced material came from PBMCs. These receptors all stem from a woman aged 30 to 39 in good health and CMV-seropositive. The CDR3 runs from the conserved cysteine through the conserved F or W. A D gene is named only where the DNA matches it firmly. Size tells how often a clone was seen (once, few, many) or the class of an expanded clone, and some rows leave it out.

.	TRBV5-1	.	TRBJ1-1	CASSFGQMNTEAFF	TGCGCCAGCAGCTTCGGACAGATGAACACTGAAGCTTTCTTT
.	TRBV6-1	.	TRBJ2-3	CASRVARSSTDTQYF	TGTGCCAGCAGGGTAGCAAGATCGAGCACAGATACGCAGTATTTT
.	TRBV15	.	TRBJ1-1	CATSRDPGRFEAFF	TGTGCCACCAGCAGAGATCCAGGGAGGTTTGAAGCTTTCTTT
TRBD1	TRBV7-2	.	TRBJ2-4	CASSPMGQSLAKNIQYF	TGTGCCAGCAGCCCAATGGGACAGAGTCTAGCCAAAAACATTCAGTACTTC
.	TRBV6-6	.	TRBJ1-3	CASSIDRGSGNTIYF	TGTGCCAGCAGTATAGACCGAGGCTCTGGAAACACCATATATTTT
.	TRBV7-9	.	TRBJ2-7	CASSSNTDFYEQYF	TGTGCCAGCAGCTCAAATACAGATTTCTACGAGCAGTACTTC
TRBD1	TRBV19	.	TRBJ2-7	CASSILATGTGNEQYF	TGTGCCAGTAGTATTTTGGCGACCGGGACAGGCAACGAGCAGTACTTC
.	TRBV11-2	few	TRBJ2-7	CASSLPTGTKAYEQYF	TGTGCCAGCAGCCTACCAACCGGGACAAAGGCCTACGAGCAGTACTTC
.	TRBV5-6	.	TRBJ1-1	CASSLGLGDREAFF	TGTGCCAGCAGCTTGGGACTGGGTGACAGAGAAGCTTTCTTT
TRBD2	TRBV19	.	TRBJ2-1	CASSILAGAFYNEQFF	TGTGCCAGTAGTATTCTAGCGGGGGCCTTTTACAATGAGCAGTTCTTC